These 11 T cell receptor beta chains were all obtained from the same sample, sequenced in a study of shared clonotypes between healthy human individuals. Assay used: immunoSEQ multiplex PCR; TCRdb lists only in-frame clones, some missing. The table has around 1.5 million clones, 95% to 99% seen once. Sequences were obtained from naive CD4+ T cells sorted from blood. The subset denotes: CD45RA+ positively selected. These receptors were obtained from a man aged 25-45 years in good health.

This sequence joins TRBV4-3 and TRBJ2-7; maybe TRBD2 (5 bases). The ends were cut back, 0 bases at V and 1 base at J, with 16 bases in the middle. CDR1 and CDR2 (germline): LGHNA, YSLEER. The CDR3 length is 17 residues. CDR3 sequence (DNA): TGCGCCAGCAGCCAAGATTTACCCCGCAGCGGTTCCTACGAGCAGTACTTC. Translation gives CASSQDLPRSGSYEQYF.

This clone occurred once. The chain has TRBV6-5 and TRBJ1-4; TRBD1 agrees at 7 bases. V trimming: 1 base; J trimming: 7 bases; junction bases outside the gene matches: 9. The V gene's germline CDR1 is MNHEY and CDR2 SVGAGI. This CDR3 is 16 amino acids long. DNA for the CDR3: TGTGCCAGCAGTTACTTCTCCAGGGGGTTTGGTGAAAAACTGTTTTTT. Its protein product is CASSYFSRGFGEKLFF.

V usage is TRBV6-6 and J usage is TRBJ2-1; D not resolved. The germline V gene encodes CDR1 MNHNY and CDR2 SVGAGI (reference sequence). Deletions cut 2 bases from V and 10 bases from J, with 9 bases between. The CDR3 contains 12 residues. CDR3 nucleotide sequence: TGTGCCAGCAGTTACCTCGCAGCGGAGCAGTTCTTC. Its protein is CASSYLAAEQFF.

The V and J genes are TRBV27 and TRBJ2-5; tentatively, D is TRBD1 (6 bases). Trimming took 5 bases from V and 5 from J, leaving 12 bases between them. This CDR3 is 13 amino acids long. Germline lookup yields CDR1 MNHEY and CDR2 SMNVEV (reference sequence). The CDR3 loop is CASSPRGWETQYF. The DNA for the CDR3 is TGTGCCAGCAGTCCAAGGGGGTGGGAGACCCAGTACTTC.

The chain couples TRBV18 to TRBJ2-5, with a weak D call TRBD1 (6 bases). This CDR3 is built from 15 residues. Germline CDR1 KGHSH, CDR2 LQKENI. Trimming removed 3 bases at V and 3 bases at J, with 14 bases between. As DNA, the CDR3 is TGTGCCAGCTCACCCCCAGGGGTAGGGAAAGAGACCCAGTACTTC. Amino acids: CASSPPGVGKETQYF.

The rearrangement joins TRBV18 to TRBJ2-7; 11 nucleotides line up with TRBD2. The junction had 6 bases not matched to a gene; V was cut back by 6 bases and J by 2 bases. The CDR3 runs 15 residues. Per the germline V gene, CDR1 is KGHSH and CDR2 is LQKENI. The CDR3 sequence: CASSSTSGGAYEQYF. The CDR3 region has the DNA TGTGCCAGCTCCTCAACTAGCGGGGGAGCCTACGAGCAGTACTTC.

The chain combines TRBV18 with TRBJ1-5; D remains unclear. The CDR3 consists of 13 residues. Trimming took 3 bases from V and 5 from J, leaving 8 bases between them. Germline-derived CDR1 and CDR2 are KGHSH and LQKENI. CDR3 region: CASSPSIDQPQHF. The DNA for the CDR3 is TGTGCCAGCTCACCTTCTATCGATCAGCCCCAGCATTTT.

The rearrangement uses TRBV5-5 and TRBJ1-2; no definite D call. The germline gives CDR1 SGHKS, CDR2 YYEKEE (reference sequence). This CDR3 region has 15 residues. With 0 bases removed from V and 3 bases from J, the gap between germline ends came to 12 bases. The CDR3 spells CASSLAEVQDYGYTF. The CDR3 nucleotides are TGTGCCAGCAGCTTGGCCGAGGTTCAGGACTATGGCTACACCTTC. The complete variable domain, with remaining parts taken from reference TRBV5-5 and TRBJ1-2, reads DAGVTQSPTHLIKTRGQQVTLRCSPISGHKSVSWYQQVLGQGPQFIFQYYEKEERGRGNFPDRFSARQFPNYSSELNVNALLLGDSALYLCASSLAEVQDYGYTFGSGTRLTVV.

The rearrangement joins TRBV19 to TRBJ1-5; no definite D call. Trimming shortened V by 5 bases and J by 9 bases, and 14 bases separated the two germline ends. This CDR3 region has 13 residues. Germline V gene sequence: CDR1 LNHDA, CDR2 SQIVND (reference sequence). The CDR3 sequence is CASSSTLAVPQHF. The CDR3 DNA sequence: TGTGCCAGTAGTTCCACCCTTGCGGTGCCCCAGCATTTT.

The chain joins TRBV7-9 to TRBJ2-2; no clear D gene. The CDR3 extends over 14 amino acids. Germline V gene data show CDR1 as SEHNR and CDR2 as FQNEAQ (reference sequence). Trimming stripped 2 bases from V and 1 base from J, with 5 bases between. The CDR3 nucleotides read TGTGCCAGCAGCTTACCCGGGAACACCGGGGAGCTGTTTTTT. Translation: CASSLPGNTGELFF.

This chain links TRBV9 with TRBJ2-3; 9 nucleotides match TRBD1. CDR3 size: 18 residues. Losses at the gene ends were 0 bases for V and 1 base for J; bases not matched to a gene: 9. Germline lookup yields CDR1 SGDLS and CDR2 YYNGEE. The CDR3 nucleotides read TGTGCCAGCAGCGTAGCCGGGCGGACAGGGGCGGGCACAGATACGCAGTATTTT. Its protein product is CASSVAGRTGAGTDTQYF.